These 26 T cell receptor beta chains share one sample of origin, sequenced in a study of blood T cell repertoires in COVID-19. TCRdb's copy holds only in-frame clones and misses some; the assay was immunoSEQ multiplex PCR. The repertoire holds roughly 84,000 clones, with roughly 75% as singletons. Sequencing input: peripheral blood. These receptors were collected from a woman aged 45-65 years with acute or convalescent COVID-19.

Comments on this clone: Other nucleotide sequences in the sample specify the same CDR3. The chain employs TRBV10-3 and TRBJ1-1; D is unclear. The CDR3 is made up of 15 amino acids. V gave up 0 bases and J gave up 4 bases, with 12 bases separating them. Per the germline V gene, CDR1 is ENHRY and CDR2 is SYGVKD. DNA for the CDR3: TGTGCCATCAGTGAGTCCCGCCTGGCGGGCACTGAAGCTTTCTTT. It translates to CAISESRLAGTEAFF.

V usage is TRBV3-1 (or the pseudogene TRBV3-2) and J usage is TRBJ2-5; D might be TRBD2 (6 bases). V shed 4 bases and J shed 5 bases, with 17 bases lying between them. The germline V gene has CDR1 LGHDT and CDR2 YNNKEL (reference sequence). The CDR3 has 15 amino acids. DNA of the CDR3: TGTGCCAGCAGCCCCGAGGTCGGGGGTCGGGAGACCCAGTACTTC. This codes for CASSPEVGGRETQYF.

This clone was found a few times. The gene calls are TRBV7-9 and TRBJ2-7; tentative D call: TRBD2 (6 bases). V shed 4 bases and J shed 6 bases, with 25 bases lying between them. This CDR3 comprises 17 residues. Germline CDR1 reads SEHNR; CDR2 reads FQNEAQ (reference sequence). This CDR3 is CASSSHELTGVGAEQYF. In nucleotides, the CDR3 is TGTGCCAGCAGCTCTCACGAATTGACGGGGGTAGGGGCCGAGCAGTACTTC.

The chain joins TRBV28 to TRBJ2-1; 7 bases agree with TRBD2. Trimming cost V 3 bases and J 10 bases; bases outside gene matches: 15. The CDR3 covers 16 residues. Per the germline V gene, CDR1 is MDHEN and CDR2 is SYDVKM. CDR3 protein: CASSFPGRGVKIEQFF. The CDR3 DNA sequence: TGTGCCAGCAGTTTCCCGGGTCGGGGGGTTAAAATAGAGCAGTTCTTC.

The chain employs TRBV27 and TRBJ2-1, with 7 bases fitting TRBD2. Germline V gene sequence: CDR1 MNHEY, CDR2 SMNVEV (reference sequence). The J segment lost 13 bases and the V segment lost 0 bases, leaving 9 bases of the junction unmatched. The CDR3 contains 14 residues. The CDR3 loop is CASSLSEIAGPQFF. The CDR3 nucleotides are TGTGCCAGCAGTTTATCGGAAATAGCGGGCCCCCAGTTCTTC.

The rearrangement uses TRBV19 and TRBJ1-1; the D gene is possibly TRBD1 (5 bases). The CDR3 covers 13 residues. Germline CDR1 LNHDA, CDR2 SQIVND (reference sequence). Trimming took 4 bases from V and 4 from J, leaving 10 bases between them. The CDR3 nucleotides are TGTGCCAGTAGTAGAAGGGGCCTCACTGAAGCTTTCTTT. This gives the protein CASSRRGLTEAFF.

The chain joins TRBV14 to TRBJ2-1; TRBD2 matches at 8 bases. The CDR3 contains 17 residues. V shed 2 bases, J shed 5 bases, and the junction held 11 bases outside the gene matches. CDR1 and CDR2 from the germline V gene are SGHDN and FVKESK. The CDR3 DNA follows: TGTGCCAGCAGCCAAAACCTAGAGCGGGGGTTTAACAATGAGCAGTTCTTC. This translates into CASSQNLERGFNNEQFF.

The chain recombines TRBV25-1 with TRBJ1-4; D is perhaps TRBD1 (6 bases). The V gene lost 6 bases and the J gene lost 8 bases, with 16 bases spanning the gap. The CDR3 loop spans 14 amino acids. The germline V gene encodes CDR1 MGHDK and CDR2 SYGVNS. CDR3 in amino acids: CASSHREFREKLFF. CDR3 DNA: TGTGCCAGCAGCCACAGGGAGTTTAGGGAAAAACTGTTTTTT.

In its sample, this clone was seen a few times. This chain joins TRBV11-2 and TRBJ1-2; D is unresolved. The CDR3 is made up of 15 amino acids. The germline gives CDR1 SGHAT, CDR2 FQNNGV. Trimming took off 5 bases at V and 8 bases at J, with 21 bases between the two ends. The CDR3 sequence is CASSPSRAPASGYTF. The CDR3 DNA follows: TGTGCCAGCAGCCCGTCGAGGGCCCCGGCCTCGGGCTACACCTTC.

The rearrangement links TRBV9 to TRBJ1-2; perhaps TRBD1 as D (6 bases). V lost 0 bases and J 6 bases, leaving 12 bases between the germline ends. There are 14 residues in the CDR3. Per the germline V gene, CDR1 is SGDLS and CDR2 is YYNGEE. CDR3 sequence: CASSVATQGHGYTF. The CDR3 region has the DNA TGTGCCAGCAGCGTAGCCACGCAGGGGCATGGCTACACCTTC.

The chain links TRBV24-1 to TRBJ2-1, with TRBD2 identical over 8 bases. The CDR3 is 14 amino acids. Trimming cost V 5 bases and J 5 bases; bases outside gene matches: 4. Germline loops: CDR1 KGHDR, CDR2 SFDVKD. CDR3 sequence (DNA): TGTGCCACCAGTGTAGCGGGGCTCGACAATGAGCAGTTCTTC. It encodes CATSVAGLDNEQFF.

The V and J genes are TRBV4-1 and TRBJ1-1; D perhaps matches TRBD1 (6 bases). Germline CDR1 is MGHRA and CDR2 is YSYEKL. The V and J ends lost 4 bases and 8 bases respectively, with 11 bases between them. The length of the CDR3 is 12 residues. The CDR3 region has the DNA TGCGCCAGCAGCCCAGTACAGGGAGAAGCTTTCTTT. Its protein product is CASSPVQGEAFF.

The chain links TRBV5-1 to TRBJ1-6, with 10 positions matching TRBD1. Germline V gives CDR1 SGHRS, CDR2 YFSETQ. Losses at the gene ends were 5 bases for V and 8 bases for J; bases not matched to a gene: 4. The CDR3 is 14 residues long. As DNA, the CDR3 is TGCGCCAGCAGTTCCGGGACAGGGGATTCACCCCTCCACTTT. Its protein is CASSSGTGDSPLHF.

The chain is built from TRBV6-1 and TRBJ1-2, with 9 bases lining up with TRBD1. V dropped 5 bases and J dropped 8; count of bases not matched to a gene: 6. The germline V gene encodes CDR1 MNHNS and CDR2 SASEGT. CDR3 size: 13 residues. The CDR3 DNA reads as TGTGCCAGCAGTCCCGGGACAGGGATCGGCTACACCTTC. This encodes CASSPGTGIGYTF.

This clone was observed a handful of times. This chain connects TRBV2 to TRBJ2-7, with D possibly matching TRBD2 (6 bases). The length of the CDR3 is 12 residues. Per the germline V gene, CDR1 is SNHLY and CDR2 is FYNNEI. Trimming left V 6 bases short and J 4 bases short, with 10 bases between. CDR3 sequence reads: CASRGEVYEQYF. In DNA, the CDR3 is TGTGCCAGCAGGGGGGAGGTGTACGAGCAGTACTTC.

The gene calls are TRBV14 and TRBJ2-1; a possible D gene is TRBD1 (6 bases). Trimming took 4 bases from V and 6 from J, leaving 16 bases between them. The CDR3 runs 15 residues. Germline V CDR1 and CDR2: SGHDN, FVKESK. Here the CDR3 DNA reads TGTGCCAGCAGCCCACAGGGAACGAAGGGCAATGAGCAGTTCTTC. Translation: CASSPQGTKGNEQFF.

With regard to this clone: The junction and the germline gene differ at one end; a read error may be behind it. The chain combines TRBV28 with TRBJ1-2, with 9 bases aligning to TRBD1. The CDR3 runs to 12 residues. Germline-derived CDR1 and CDR2 are MDHEN and SYDVKM. This CDR3 reads CASRATGGRKIF. The CDR3 nucleotides are TGTGCCAGCAGAGCGACAGGGGGTCGAAAAATCTTC.

This chain uses TRBV19 with TRBJ2-1; TRBD2 matches 12 bases. Germline loops: CDR1 LNHDA, CDR2 SQIVND (reference sequence). V trimming: 1 base; J trimming: 1 base; junction bases outside the gene matches: 8. The CDR3 contains 19 residues. CDR3 coding DNA: TGTGCCAGTAGTATAGGGGCTAGCGGGGGGGCTAAATCCTACAATGAGCAGTTCTTC. Amino acid sequence: CASSIGASGGAKSYNEQFF. Using reference TRBV19 and TRBJ2-1 for the parts outside the CDR3, the full variable domain is DGGITQSPKYLFRKEGQNVTLSCEQNLNHDAMYWYRQDPGQGLRLIYYSQIVNDFQKGDIAEGYSVSREKKESFPLTVTSAQKNPTAFYLCASSIGASGGAKSYNEQFFGPGTRLTVL.

This rearrangement joins TRBV27 to TRBJ2-1, with TRBD1 matching 8 bases. CDR3 length equals 14 residues. Germline CDR1 MNHEY, CDR2 SMNVEV (reference sequence). V was clipped by 7 bases and J by 4 bases; unmatched bases: 6. CDR3 DNA sequence: TGTGCCAGCACCGGACAGGGAAGGTACAATGAGCAGTTCTTC. It yields the protein CASTGQGRYNEQFF.

The chain has TRBV28 and TRBJ2-3; 8 bases map to TRBD2. The trim removed 6 bases at V and 5 bases at J, leaving 7 bases unmatched. Germline V gene lookup returns CDR1 MDHEN and CDR2 SYDVKM. This CDR3 is 14 amino acids long. The CDR3 protein is CASRAGLALDTQYF. CDR3 bases: TGTGCCAGCAGGGCAGGACTAGCTTTAGATACGCAGTATTTT.

The chain links TRBV4-2 to TRBJ2-1; D uncertain. Germline lookup yields CDR1 LGHNA and CDR2 YNFKEQ. The CDR3 has 16 amino acids. With 0 bases removed from V and 3 bases from J, the gap between germline ends came to 12 bases. The chain's CDR3 is CASSQDPVTGYNEQFF. In nucleotides, the CDR3 is TGTGCCAGCAGCCAAGACCCCGTCACGGGCTACAATGAGCAGTTCTTC.

The chain is built from TRBV9 and TRBJ1-2; D remains unclear. Germline values: CDR1 SGDLS, CDR2 YYNGEE. The germline V and J ends were trimmed by 3 bases and 4 bases, with 13 bases remaining between them. This CDR3 region has 14 residues. CDR3 bases: TGTGCCAGCAGCGCGACTCAAACGGCCTATGGCTACACCTTC. Amino acid sequence: CASSATQTAYGYTF.

The chain joins TRBV3-1 (or the pseudogene TRBV3-2) to TRBJ1-6; D gene uncertain. The germline CDR1 and CDR2 sequences are LGHDT and YNNKEL (reference sequence). This CDR3 has 14 residues. V was trimmed by 0 bases and J by 10 bases, leaving 10 bases between them. CDR3 amino acids: CASSQESRSSPLHF. The CDR3 DNA reads as TGTGCCAGCAGCCAAGAATCGAGGTCGTCACCCCTCCACTTT.

The genes are TRBV5-5 and TRBJ1-1; tentative D call: TRBD1 (6 bases). Germline loops: CDR1 SGHKS, CDR2 YYEKEE (reference sequence). The CDR3 sequence is 14 residues long. Between the trimmed V and J ends, which lost 4 bases and 0 bases, there was a span of 10 bases. In DNA, the CDR3 is TGTGCCAGCAGCGCCGGGACACTGAACACTGAAGCTTTCTTT. Translating gives CASSAGTLNTEAFF.

The chain is built from TRBV6-2 or TRBV6-3 and TRBJ1-2; possibly TRBD1 for D (6 bases). The V end lost 2 bases, the J end lost 5 bases, and 9 bases lay between the germline ends. Germline V gene lookup returns CDR1 MNHEY and CDR2 SVGEGT. This CDR3 has 13 amino acids. The CDR3 region has the DNA TGTGCCAGCAGTTACGCCACAGGGTATGGCTACACCTTC. Its translation is CASSYATGYGYTF.

V and J are TRBV19 and TRBJ1-6, with D unresolved. The germline V gene has CDR1 LNHDA and CDR2 SQIVND (reference sequence). The CDR3 totals 17 residues. V lost 5 bases and J 7 bases, leaving 21 bases between the germline ends. CDR3 DNA: TGTGCCAGTAGTCTTACACAGTCAGCTTCTCAAAATTCACCCCTCCACTTT. This codes for CASSLTQSASQNSPLHF.